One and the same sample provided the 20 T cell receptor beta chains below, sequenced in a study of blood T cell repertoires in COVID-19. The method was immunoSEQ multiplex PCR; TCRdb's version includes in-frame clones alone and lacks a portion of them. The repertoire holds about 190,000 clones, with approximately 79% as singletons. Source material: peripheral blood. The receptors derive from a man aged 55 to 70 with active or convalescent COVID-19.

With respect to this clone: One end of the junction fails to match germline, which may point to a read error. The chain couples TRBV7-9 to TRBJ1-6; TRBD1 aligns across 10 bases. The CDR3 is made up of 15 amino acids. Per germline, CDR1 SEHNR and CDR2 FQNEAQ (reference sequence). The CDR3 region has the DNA TGTGCCAGCAGCCCAAGGGACAGGGGTTTCTCACCCCTCTACTTT. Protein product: CASSPRDRGFSPLYF.

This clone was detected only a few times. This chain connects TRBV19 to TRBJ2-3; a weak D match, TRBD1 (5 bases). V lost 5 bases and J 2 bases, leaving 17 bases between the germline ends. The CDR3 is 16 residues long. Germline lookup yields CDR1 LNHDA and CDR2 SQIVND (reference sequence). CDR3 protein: CASSFTTVLFTDTQYF. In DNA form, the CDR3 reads TGTGCCAGTAGTTTCACGACAGTACTTTTCACAGATACGCAGTATTTT.

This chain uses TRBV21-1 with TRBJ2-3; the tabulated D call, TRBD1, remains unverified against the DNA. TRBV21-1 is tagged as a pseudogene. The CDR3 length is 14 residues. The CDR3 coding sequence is TGTGCCAGCAGCACGGGACAGCTCACAGATACGCAGTATTTT. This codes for CASSTGQLTDTQYF.

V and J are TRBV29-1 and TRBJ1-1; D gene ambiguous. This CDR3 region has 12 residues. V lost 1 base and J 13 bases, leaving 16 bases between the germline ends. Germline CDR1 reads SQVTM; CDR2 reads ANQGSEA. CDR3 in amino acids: CSVEAGIMKLFF. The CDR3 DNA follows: TGCAGCGTTGAAGCGGGGATAATGAAGCTTTTCTTT.

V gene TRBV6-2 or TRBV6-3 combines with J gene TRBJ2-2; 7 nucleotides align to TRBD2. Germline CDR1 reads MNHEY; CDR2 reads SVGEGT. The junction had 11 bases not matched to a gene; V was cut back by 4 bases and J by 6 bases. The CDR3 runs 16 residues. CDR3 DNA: TGTGCCAGCAGTTTGACTAGCCCAACTACTCCCGGGGAGCTGTTTTTT. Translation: CASSLTSPTTPGELFF.

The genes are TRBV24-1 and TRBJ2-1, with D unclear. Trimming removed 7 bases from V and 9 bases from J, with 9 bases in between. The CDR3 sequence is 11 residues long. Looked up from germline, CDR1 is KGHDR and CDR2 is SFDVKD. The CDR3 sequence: CATRSVAEQFF. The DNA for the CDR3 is TGTGCCACCAGATCCGTGGCTGAGCAGTTCTTC.

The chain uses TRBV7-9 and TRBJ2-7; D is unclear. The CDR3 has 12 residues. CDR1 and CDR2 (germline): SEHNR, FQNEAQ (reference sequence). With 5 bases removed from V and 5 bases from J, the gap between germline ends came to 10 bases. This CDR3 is CASSPQRDEQYF. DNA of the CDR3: TGTGCCAGCAGCCCTCAAAGAGACGAGCAGTACTTC.

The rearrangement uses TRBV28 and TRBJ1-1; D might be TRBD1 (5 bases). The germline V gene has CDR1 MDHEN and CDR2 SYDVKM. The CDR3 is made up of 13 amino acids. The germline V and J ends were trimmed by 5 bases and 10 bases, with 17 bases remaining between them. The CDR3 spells CASSPGLSPRAFF. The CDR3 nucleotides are TGTGCCAGCAGTCCAGGGTTGTCGCCAAGAGCTTTCTTT.

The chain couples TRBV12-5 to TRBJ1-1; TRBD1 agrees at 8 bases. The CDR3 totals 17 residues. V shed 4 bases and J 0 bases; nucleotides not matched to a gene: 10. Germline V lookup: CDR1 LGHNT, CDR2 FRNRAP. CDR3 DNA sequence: TGTGCTAGTGGTTGGCAGGGGGCTGTGGGGGTGAACACTGAAGCTTTCTTT. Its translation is CASGWQGAVGVNTEAFF.

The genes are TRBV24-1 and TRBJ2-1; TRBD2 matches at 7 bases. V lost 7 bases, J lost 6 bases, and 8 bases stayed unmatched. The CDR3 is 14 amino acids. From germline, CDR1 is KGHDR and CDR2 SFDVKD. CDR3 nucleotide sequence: TGTGCCACCAGCGGCCCCAGCGGGGCCAATGAGCAGTTCTTC. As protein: CATSGPSGANEQFF.

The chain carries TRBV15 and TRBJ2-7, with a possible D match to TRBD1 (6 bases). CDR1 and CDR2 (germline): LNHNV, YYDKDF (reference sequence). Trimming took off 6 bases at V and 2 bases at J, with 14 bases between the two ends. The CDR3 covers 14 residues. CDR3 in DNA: TGTGCCACCAGACAGGGAAGTCTCACCTACGAGCAGTACTTC. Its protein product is CATRQGSLTYEQYF. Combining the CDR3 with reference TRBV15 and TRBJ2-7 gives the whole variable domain DAMVIQNPRYQVTQFGKPVTLSCSQTLNHNVMYWYQQKSSQAPKLLFHYYDKDFNNEADTPDNFQSRRPNTSFCFLDIRSPGLGDTAMYLCATRQGSLTYEQYFGPGTRLTVT.

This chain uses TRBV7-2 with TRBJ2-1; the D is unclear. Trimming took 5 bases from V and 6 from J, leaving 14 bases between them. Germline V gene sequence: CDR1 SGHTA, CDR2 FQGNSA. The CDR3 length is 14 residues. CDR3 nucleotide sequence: TGTGCCAGCAGCACATTAGTTAACAGCAATGAGCAGTTCTTC. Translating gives CASSTLVNSNEQFF.

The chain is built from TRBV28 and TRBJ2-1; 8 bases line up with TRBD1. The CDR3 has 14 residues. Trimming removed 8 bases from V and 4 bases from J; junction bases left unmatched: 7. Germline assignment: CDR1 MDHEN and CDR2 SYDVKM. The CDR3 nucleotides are TGTGCCAGCGGCGGGACAGGAGATTACAATGAGCAGTTCTTC. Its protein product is CASGGTGDYNEQFF.

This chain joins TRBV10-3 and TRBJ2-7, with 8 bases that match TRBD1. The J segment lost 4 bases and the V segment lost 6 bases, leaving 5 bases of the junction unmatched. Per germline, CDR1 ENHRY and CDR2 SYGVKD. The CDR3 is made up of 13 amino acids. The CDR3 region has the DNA TGTGCCATCAGGGGGCAGGGGGCATACGAGCAGTACTTC. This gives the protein CAIRGQGAYEQYF.

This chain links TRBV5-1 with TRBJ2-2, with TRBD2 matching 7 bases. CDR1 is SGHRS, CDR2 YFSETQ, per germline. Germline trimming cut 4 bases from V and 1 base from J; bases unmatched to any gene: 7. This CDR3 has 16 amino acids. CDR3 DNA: TGCGCCAGCAGCCGTATCGCTAGCGGGAACACCGGGGAGCTGTTTTTT. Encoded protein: CASSRIASGNTGELFF. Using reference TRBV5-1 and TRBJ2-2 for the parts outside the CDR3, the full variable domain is KAGVTQTPRYLIKTRGQQVTLSCSPISGHRSVSWYQQTPGQGLQFLFEYFSETQRNKGNFPGRFSGRQFSNSRSEMNVSTLELGDSALYLCASSRIASGNTGELFFGEGSRLTVL.

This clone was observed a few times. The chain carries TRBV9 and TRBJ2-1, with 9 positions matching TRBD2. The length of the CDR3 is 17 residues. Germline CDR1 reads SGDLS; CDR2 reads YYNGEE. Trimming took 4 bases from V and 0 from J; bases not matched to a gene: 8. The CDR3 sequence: CASSPRASGTSYNEQFF. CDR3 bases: TGTGCCAGCAGCCCCCGGGCTAGCGGGACCTCCTACAATGAGCAGTTCTTC. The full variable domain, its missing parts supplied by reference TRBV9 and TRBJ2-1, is DSGVTQTPKHLITATGQRVTLRCSPRSGDLSVYWYQQSLDQGLQFLIQYYNGEERAKGNILERFSAQQFPDLHSELNLSSLELGDSALYFCASSPRASGTSYNEQFFGPGTRLTVL.

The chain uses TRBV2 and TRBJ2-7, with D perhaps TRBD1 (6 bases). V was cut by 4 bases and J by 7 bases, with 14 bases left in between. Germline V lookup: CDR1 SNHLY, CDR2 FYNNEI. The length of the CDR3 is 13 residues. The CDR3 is CASSGDPQGEQYF. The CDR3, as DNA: TGTGCCAGCAGTGGTGACCCCCAGGGGGAGCAGTACTTC.

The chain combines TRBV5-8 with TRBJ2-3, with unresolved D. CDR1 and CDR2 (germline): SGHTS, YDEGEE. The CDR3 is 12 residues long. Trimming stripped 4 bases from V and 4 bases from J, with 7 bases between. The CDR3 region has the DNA TGTGCCAGCAGCCCCCGAGCAGATACGCAGTATTTT. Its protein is CASSPRADTQYF.

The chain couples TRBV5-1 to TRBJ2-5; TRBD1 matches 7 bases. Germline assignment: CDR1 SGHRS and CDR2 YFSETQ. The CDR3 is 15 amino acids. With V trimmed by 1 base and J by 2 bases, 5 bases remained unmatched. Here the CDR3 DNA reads TGCGCCAGCAGCTTGATTGGACAGGCTCAAGAGACCCAGTACTTC. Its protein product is CASSLIGQAQETQYF.

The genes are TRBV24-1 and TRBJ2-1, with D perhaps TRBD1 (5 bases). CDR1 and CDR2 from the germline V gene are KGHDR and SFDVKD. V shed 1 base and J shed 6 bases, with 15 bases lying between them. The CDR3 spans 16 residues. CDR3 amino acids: CATSDFGVTGGNEQFF. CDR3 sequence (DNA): TGTGCCACCAGTGATTTTGGGGTCACAGGTGGCAATGAGCAGTTCTTC.